The T cell receptor beta chain under discussion was sequenced for a study of breast tumors, draining lymph nodes, adjacent tissues. Samples came from axillary lymph nodes draining the breast cancer. The CDR3 length is 15 residues. V lost 5 bases to trimming and J lost 5 bases, with 18 bases between them. Germline V CDR1 and CDR2: MNHNY, SVGAGI (reference sequence). Study-level findings and limits: Tumor repertoires ranked between lymph nodes and nontumor tissue in diversity, with V and J gene preferences. Tumor T cell lymph node origin was a supported hypothesis, not proven.

As concerns this clonotype: Its matching antigen is unknown.

TCRdb re-derived calls from the multiplex PCR reads in MiXCR, one entry per CDR3 protein. Of around 250,000 distinct CDR3 sequences listed, around 35% are singletons. The TCR sequence derives from a female donor with breast cancer. Some clones in this sample may be carry-over from other donors' samples. The source material was axillary lymph node tissue. The J gene is TRBJ1-2, the V gene TRBV6-6, with no clear D. The CDR3 here is CASSEAAVLGYGYTF. CDR3 DNA: TGTGCCAGCAGTGAAGCGGCAGTACTTGGTTATGGCTACACCTTC.